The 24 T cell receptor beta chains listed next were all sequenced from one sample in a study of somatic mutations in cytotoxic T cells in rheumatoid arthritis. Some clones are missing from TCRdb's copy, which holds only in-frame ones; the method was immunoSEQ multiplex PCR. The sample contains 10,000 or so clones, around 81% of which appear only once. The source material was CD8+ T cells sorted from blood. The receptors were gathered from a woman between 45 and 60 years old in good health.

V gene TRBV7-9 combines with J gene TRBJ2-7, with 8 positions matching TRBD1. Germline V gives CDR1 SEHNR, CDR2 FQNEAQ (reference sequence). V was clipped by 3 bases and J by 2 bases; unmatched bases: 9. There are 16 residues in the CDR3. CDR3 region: CASSLGRQGRTYEQYF. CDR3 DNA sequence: TGTGCCAGCAGCTTGGGAAGACAGGGGCGAACCTACGAGCAGTACTTC.

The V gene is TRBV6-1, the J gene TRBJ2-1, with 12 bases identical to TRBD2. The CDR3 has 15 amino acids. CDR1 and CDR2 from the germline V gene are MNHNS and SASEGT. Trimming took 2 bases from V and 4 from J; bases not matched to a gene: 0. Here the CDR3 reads CASSELAGGYNEQFF. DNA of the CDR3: TGTGCCAGCAGTGAACTAGCGGGGGGGTACAATGAGCAGTTCTTC.

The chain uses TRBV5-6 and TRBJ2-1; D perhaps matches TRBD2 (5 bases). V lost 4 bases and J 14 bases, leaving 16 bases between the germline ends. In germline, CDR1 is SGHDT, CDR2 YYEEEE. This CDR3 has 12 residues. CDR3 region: CASSPFGGFEFF. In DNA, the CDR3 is TGTGCCAGCAGCCCTTTTGGCGGGTTCGAGTTCTTC.

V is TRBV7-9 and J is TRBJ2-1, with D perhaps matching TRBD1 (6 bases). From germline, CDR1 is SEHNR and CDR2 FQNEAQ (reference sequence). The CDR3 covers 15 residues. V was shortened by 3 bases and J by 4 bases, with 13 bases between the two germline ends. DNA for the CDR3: TGTGCCAGCAGCTTGGGACAAGGGTTATACAATGAGCAGTTCTTC. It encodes CASSLGQGLYNEQFF.

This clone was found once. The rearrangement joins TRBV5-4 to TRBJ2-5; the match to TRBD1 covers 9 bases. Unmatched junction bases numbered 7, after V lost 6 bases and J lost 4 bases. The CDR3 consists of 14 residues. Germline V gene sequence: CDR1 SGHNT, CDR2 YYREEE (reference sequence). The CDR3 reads CASTGQGHGETQYF. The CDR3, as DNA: TGTGCCAGCACTGGACAGGGGCATGGAGAGACCCAGTACTTC.

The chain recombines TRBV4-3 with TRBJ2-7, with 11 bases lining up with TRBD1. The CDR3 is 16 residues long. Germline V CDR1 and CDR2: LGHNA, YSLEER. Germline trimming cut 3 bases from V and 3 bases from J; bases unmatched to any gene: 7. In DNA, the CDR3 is TGCGCCAGCAGCCAGGAAGCCGGGACAGGGGGCTACGAGCAGTACTTC. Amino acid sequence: CASSQEAGTGGYEQYF.

This chain's CDR3 is CASSLRQGDTGELFF. CDR3 sequence (DNA): TGTGCCAGCAGTTTGAGACAGGGGGACACCGGGGAGCTGTTTTTT. The chain uses TRBV28 and TRBJ2-2, with 9 positions matching TRBD1. V shed 3 bases, J shed 3 bases, and the junction held 2 bases outside the gene matches. Germline assignment: CDR1 MDHEN and CDR2 SYDVKM. There are 15 residues in the CDR3. Full variable domain (outside the CDR3, taken from reference TRBV28 and TRBJ2-2): DVKVTQSSRYLVKRTGEKVFLECVQDMDHENMFWYRQDPGLGLRLIYFSYDVKMKEKGDIPEGYSVSREKKERFSLILESASTNQTSMYLCASSLRQGDTGELFFGEGSRLTVL.

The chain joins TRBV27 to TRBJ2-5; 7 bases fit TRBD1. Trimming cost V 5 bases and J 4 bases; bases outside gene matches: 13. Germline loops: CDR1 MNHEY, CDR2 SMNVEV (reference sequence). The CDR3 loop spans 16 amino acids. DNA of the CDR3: TGTGCCAGCAGTCCATCCCCGACAGGGAGAGGAGAGACCCAGTACTTC. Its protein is CASSPSPTGRGETQYF.

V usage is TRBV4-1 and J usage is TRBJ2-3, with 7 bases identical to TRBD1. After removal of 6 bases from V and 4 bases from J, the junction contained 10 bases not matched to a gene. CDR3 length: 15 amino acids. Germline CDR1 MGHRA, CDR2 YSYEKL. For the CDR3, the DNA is TGCGCCAGCAGTTATACAGGGGATAGGGCAGATACGCAGTATTTT. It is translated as CASSYTGDRADTQYF.

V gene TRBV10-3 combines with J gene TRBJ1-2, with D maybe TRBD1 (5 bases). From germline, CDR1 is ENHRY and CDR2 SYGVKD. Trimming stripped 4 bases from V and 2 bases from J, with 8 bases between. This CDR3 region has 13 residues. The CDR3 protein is CAISVQANYGYTF. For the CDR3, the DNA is TGTGCCATCAGTGTACAGGCGAACTATGGCTACACCTTC.

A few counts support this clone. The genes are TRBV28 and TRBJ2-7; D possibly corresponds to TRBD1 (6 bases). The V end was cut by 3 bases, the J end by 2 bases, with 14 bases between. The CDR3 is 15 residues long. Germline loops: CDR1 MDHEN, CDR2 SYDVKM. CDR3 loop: CASSFRVDSPYEQYF. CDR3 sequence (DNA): TGTGCCAGCAGTTTCAGGGTGGACAGCCCCTACGAGCAGTACTTC. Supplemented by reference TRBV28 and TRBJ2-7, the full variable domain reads DVKVTQSSRYLVKRTGEKVFLECVQDMDHENMFWYRQDPGLGLRLIYFSYDVKMKEKGDIPEGYSVSREKKERFSLILESASTNQTSMYLCASSFRVDSPYEQYFGPGTRLTVT.

As DNA, the CDR3 is TGTGCCAGCAGTGACCCCCCCGGTCACACAGATACGCAGTATTTT. Its translation is CASSDPPGHTDTQYF. The gene calls are TRBV25-1 and TRBJ2-3; no reliable D call. CDR1 and CDR2 (germline): MGHDK, SYGVNS. V shed 3 bases and J shed 2 bases, with 12 bases lying between them. This CDR3 comprises 15 residues.

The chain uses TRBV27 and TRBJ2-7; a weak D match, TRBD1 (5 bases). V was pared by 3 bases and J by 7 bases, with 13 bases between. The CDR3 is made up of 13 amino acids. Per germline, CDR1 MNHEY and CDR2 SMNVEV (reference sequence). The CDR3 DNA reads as TGTGCCAGCAGTTTTATCAGGGAAGGGGAGCAGTACTTC. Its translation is CASSFIREGEQYF.

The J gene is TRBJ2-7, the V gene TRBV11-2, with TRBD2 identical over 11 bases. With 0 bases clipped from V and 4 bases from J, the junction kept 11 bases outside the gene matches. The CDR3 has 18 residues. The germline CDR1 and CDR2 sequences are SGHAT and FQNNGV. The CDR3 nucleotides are TGTGCCAGCAGCTTAGACCCGGGTACTAGCGGGAGAGGTTACGAGCAGTACTTC. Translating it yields CASSLDPGTSGRGYEQYF.

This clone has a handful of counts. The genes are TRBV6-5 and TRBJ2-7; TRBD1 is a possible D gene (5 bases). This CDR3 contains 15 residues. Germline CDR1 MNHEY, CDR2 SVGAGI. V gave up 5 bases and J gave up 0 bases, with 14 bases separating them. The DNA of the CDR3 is TGTGCCAGCAGTACTTCAGGGCCAAGCTCCTACGAGCAGTACTTC. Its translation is CASSTSGPSSYEQYF.

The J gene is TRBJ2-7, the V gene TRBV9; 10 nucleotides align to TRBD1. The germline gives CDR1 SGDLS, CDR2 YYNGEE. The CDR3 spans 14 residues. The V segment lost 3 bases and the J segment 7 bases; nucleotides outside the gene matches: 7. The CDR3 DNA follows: TGTGCCAGCAGCGGTACCGGGACAGGGGAGGAGCAGTACTTC. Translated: CASSGTGTGEEQYF.

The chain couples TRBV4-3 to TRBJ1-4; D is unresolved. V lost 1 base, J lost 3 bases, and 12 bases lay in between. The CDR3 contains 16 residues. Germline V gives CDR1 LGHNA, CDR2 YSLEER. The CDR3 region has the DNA TGCGCCAGCAGCCAAGTTCCACCTCCGGCTAATGAAAAACTGTTTTTT. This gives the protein CASSQVPPPANEKLFF.

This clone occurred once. The CDR3 region has the DNA TGCGCCAGCAGCCAAGGGACTAGTGCCTACGAGCAGTACTTC. It translates to CASSQGTSAYEQYF. The V call is TRBV4-3, the J call TRBJ2-7; TRBD2 agrees at 7 bases. V shed 1 base and J 2 bases; nucleotides not matched to a gene: 2. Per the germline V gene, CDR1 is LGHNA and CDR2 is YSLEER. CDR3 length: 14 amino acids.

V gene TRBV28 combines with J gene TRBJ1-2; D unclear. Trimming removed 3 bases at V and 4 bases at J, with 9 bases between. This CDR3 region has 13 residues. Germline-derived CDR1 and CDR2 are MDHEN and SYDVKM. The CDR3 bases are TGTGCCAGCAGTTTTAAGGGAGGCTATGGCTACACCTTC. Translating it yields CASSFKGGYGYTF.

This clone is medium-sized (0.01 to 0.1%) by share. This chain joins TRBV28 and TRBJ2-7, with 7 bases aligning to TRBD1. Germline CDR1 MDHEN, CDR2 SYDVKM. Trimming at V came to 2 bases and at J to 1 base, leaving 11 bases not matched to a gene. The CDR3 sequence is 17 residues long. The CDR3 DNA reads TGTGCCAGCAGTTTAGGCCCTGGACAGGCGAGATCCTACGAGCAGTACTTC. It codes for CASSLGPGQARSYEQYF. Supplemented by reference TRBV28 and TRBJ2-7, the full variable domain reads DVKVTQSSRYLVKRTGEKVFLECVQDMDHENMFWYRQDPGLGLRLIYFSYDVKMKEKGDIPEGYSVSREKKERFSLILESASTNQTSMYLCASSLGPGQARSYEQYFGPGTRLTVT.

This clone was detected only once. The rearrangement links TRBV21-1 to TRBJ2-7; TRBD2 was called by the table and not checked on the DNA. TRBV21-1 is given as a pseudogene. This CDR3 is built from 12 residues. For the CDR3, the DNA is TGTGCCAGCAGCCCAAAGCAAGGACTGCAGTACTTC. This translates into CASSPKQGLQYF.

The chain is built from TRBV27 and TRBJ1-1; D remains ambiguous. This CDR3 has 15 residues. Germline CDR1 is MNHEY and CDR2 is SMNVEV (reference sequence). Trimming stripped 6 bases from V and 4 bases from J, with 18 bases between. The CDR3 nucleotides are TGTGCCAGCAGATCCACGTTTGAGGATATCACTGAAGCTTTCTTT. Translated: CASRSTFEDITEAFF.

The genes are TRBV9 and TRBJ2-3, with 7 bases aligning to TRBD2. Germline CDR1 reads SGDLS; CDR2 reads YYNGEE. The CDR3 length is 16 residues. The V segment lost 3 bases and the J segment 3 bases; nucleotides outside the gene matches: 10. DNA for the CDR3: TGTGCCAGCAGCGACCCTTTCGGGGGGAGAACAGATACGCAGTATTTT. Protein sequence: CASSDPFGGRTDTQYF.

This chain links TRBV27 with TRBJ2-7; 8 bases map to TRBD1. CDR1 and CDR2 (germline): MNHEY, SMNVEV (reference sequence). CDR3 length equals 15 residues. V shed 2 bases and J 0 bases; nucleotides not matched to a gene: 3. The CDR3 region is CASSLTTGDSYEQYF. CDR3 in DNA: TGTGCCAGCAGTTTAACGACAGGGGACTCCTACGAGCAGTACTTC.